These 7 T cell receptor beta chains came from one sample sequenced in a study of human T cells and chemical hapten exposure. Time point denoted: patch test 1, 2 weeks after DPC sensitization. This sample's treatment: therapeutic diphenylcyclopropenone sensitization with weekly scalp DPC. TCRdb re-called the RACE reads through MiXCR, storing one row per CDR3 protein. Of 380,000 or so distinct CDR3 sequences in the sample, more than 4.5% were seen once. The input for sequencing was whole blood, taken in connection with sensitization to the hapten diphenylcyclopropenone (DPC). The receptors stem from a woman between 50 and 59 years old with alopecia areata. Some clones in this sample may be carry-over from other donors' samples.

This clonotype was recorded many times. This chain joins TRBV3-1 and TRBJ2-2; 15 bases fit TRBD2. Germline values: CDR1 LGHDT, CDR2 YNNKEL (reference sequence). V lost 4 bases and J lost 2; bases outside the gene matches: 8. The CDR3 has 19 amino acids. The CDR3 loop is CASSLRGLAGGLNTGELFF. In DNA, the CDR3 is TGTGCCAGCAGCCTCCGAGGACTAGCGGGGGGGCTCAACACCGGGGAGCTGTTTTTT.

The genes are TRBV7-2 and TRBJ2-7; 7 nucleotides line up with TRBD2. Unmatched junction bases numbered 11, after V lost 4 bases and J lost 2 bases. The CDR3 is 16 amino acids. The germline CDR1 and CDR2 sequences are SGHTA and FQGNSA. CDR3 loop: CASSSPAGAGTYEQYF. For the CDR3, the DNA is TGTGCCAGCAGCTCCCCCGCGGGAGCGGGGACCTACGAGCAGTACTTC.

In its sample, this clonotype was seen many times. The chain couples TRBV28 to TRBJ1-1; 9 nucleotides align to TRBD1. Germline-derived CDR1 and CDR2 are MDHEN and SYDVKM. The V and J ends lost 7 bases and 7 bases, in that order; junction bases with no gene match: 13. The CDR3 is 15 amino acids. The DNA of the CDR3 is TGTGCCAGCACCCAGCGAGGGACAGGGCAAGTTGAAGCTTTCTTT. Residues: CASTQRGTGQVEAFF.

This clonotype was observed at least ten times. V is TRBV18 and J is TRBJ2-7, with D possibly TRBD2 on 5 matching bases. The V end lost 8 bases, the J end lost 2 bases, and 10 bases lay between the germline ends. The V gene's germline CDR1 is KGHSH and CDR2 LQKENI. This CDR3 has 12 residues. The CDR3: CASSPGTYEQYF. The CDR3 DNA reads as TGTGCCAGCAGCCCCGGGACCTACGAGCAGTACTTC. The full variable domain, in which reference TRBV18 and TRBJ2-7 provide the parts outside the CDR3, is NAGVMQNPRHLVRRRGQEARLRCSPMKGHSHVYWYRQLPEEGLKFMVYLQKENIIDESGMPKERFSAEFPKEGPSILRIQQVVRGDSAAYFCASSPGTYEQYFGPGTRLTVT.

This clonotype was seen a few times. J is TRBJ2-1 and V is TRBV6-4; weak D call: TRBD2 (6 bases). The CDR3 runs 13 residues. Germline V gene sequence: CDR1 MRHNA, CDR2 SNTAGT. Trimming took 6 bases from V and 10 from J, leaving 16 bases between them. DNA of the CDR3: TGTGCCAGCAGCCGGGACTTCTTGTCAGAGCAGTTCTTC. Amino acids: CASSRDFLSEQFF.

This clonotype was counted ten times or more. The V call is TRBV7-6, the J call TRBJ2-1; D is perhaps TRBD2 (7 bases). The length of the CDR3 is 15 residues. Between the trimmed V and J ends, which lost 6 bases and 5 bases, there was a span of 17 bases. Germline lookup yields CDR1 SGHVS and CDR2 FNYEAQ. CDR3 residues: CASSSGAGADNEQFF. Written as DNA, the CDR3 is TGTGCCAGCAGTTCAGGGGCGGGGGCCGACAATGAGCAGTTCTTC.

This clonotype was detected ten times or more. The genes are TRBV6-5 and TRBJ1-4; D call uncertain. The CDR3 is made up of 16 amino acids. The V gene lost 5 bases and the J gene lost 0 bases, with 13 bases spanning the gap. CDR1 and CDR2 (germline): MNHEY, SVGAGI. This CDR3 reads CASSTTDHATNEKLFF. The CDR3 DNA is TGTGCCAGCAGTACCACCGACCATGCAACTAATGAAAAACTGTTTTTT.